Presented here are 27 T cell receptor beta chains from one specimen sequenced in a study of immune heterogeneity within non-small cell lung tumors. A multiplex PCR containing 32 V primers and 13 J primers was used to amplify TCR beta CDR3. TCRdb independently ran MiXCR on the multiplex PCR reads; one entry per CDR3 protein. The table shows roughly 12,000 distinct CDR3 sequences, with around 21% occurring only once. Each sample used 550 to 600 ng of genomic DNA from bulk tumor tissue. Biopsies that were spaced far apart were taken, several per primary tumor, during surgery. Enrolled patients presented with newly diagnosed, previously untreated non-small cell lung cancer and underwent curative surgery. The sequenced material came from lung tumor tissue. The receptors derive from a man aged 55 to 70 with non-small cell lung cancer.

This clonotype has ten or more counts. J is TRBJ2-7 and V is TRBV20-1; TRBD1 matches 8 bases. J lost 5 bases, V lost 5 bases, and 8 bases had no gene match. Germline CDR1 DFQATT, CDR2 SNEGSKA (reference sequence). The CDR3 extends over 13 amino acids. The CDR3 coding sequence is TGCAGTGCTGGGGACAGGATACCCGACGAGCAGTACTTC. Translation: CSAGDRIPDEQYF.

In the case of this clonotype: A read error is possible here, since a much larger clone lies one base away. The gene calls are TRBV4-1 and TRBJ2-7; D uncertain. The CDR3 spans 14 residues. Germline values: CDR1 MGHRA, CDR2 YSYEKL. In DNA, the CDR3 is TGCGCCAGCAGCCAGCCGTTGAGCTCCTACGAGCAGTGCTTC. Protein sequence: CASSQPLSSYEQCF.

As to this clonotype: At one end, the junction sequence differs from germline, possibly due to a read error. CDR3 residues: CASSQAGHHSYEQYF. CDR3 in DNA: TGTGCCAGCAGCCAAGCGGGACACCACTCCTACGAGCAGTATTTC. V and J are TRBV3-1 and TRBJ2-7; TRBD1 is a possible D gene (6 bases). Per germline, CDR1 LGHDT and CDR2 YNNKEL (reference sequence). The CDR3 is made up of 15 amino acids.

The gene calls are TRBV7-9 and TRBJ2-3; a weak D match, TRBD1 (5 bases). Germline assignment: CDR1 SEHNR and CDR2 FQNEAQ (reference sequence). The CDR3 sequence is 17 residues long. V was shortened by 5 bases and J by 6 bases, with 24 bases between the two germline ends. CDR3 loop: CASSPPWGEARGDTQYF. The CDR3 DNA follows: TGTGCCAGCAGCCCCCCTTGGGGCGAGGCCCGTGGCGATACGCAGTATTTT.

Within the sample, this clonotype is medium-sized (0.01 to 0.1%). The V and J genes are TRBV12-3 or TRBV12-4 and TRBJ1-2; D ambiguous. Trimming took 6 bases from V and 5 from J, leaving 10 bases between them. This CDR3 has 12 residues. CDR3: CASSQSLYGYTF. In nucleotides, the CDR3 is TGTGCCAGCAGCCAGAGCCTTTATGGCTACACCTTC.

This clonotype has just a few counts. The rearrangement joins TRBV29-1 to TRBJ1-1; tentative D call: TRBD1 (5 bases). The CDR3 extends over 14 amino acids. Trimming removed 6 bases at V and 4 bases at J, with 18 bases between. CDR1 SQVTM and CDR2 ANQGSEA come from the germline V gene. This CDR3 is CSVSNGRGGTEAFF. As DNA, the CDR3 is TGCAGCGTCAGCAATGGTCGGGGGGGCACTGAAGCTTTCTTT.

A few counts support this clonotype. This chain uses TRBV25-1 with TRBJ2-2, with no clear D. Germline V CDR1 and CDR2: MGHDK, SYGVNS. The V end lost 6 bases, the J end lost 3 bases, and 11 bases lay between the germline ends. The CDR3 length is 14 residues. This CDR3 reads CASREGRDTGELFF. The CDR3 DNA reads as TGTGCCAGCAGGGAAGGACGGGACACCGGGGAGCTGTTTTTT.

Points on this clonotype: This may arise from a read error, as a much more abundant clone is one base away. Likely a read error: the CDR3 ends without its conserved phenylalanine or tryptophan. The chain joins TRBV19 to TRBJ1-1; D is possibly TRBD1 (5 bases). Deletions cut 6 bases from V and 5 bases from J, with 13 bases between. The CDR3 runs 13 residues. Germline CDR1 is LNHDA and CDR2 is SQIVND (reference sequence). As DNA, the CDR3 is TGTGCCAGTAGGATTTTGGAGGGGACTGAAGCTTTCTGT. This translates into CASRILEGTEAFC.

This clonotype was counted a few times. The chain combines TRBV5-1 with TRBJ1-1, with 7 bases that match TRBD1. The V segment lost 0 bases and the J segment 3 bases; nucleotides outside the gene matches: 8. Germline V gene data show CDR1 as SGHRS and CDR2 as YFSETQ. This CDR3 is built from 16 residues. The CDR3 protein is CASSLARGGSDTEAFF. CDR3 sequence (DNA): TGCGCCAGCAGCTTGGCCAGAGGGGGCTCTGACACTGAAGCTTTCTTT.

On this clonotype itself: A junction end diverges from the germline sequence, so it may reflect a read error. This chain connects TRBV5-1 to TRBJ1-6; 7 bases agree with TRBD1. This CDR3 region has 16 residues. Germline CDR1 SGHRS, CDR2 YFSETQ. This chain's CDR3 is CASSLTGTADNPPLHF. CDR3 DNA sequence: TGCGCCAGCAGCTTGACCGGGACAGCTGATAATCCACCCCTCCACTTT.

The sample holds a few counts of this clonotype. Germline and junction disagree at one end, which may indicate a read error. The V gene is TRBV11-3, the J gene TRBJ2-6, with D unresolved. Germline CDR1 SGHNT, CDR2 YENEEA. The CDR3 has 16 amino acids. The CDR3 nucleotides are TGTGCCGGCAGCTTAGTGGGGTTCCTTGGGGCCAACGTCCTGACTTTC. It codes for CAGSLVGFLGANVLTF.

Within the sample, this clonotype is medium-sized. CDR3: CASSSGSSGSSAYEQYF. CDR3 in DNA: TGCGCCAGCAGCTCGGGTTCTAGCGGGAGTAGCGCCTACGAGCAGTACTTC. The V gene is TRBV5-1, the J gene TRBJ2-7; TRBD2 agrees at 10 bases. J gave up 2 bases and V 3 bases, and 11 bases lay outside the gene matches. The germline CDR1 and CDR2 sequences are SGHRS and YFSETQ. The CDR3 has 17 amino acids.

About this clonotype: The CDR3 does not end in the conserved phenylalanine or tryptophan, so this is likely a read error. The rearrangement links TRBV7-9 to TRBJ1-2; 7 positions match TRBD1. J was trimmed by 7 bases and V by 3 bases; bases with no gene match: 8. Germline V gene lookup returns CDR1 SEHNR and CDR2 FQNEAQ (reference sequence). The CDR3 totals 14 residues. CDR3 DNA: TGTGCCAGCAGCTTCCGGGACAGCCCTTGTGGCTACACCCTC. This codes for CASSFRDSPCGYTL.

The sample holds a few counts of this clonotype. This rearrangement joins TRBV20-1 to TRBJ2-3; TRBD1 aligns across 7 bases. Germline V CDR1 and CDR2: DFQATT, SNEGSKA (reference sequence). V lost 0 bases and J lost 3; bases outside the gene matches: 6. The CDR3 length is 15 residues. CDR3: CSARDGGQTTDTQYF. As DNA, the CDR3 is TGCAGTGCTAGAGATGGGGGACAGACGACAGATACGCAGTATTTT.

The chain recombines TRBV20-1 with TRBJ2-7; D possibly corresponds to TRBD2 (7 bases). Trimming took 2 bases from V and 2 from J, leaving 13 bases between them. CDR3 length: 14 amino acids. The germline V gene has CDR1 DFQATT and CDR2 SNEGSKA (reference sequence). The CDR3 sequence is CSARKGGATYEQYF. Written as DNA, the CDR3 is TGCAGTGCTAGAAAAGGGGGGGCCACCTACGAGCAGTACTTC.

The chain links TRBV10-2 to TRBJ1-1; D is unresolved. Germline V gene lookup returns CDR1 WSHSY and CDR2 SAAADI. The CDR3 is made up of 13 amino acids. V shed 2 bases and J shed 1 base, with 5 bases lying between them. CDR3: CASSEVGNTEAFF. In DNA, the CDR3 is TGCGCCAGCAGTGAGGTGGGGAACACTGAAGCTTTCTTT.

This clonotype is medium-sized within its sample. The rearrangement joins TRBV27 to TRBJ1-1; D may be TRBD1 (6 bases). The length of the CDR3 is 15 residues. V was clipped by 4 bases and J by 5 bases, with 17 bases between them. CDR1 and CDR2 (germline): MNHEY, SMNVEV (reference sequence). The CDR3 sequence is CASSSGQGWGTEAFF. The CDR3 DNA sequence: TGTGCCAGCAGTTCTGGGCAGGGGTGGGGAACTGAAGCTTTCTTT.

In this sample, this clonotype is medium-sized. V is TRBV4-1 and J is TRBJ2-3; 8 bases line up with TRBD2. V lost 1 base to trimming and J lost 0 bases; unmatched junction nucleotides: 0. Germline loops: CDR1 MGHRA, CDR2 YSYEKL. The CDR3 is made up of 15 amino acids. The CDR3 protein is CASSQASGSTDTQYF. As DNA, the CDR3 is TGCGCCAGCAGCCAAGCTAGCGGGAGCACAGATACGCAGTATTTT.

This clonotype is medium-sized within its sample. The CDR3: CASSPLGTGRYEQYF. In DNA form, the CDR3 reads TGTGCCAGCTCACCACTTGGGACAGGGAGGTACGAGCAGTACTTC. V gene TRBV18 combines with J gene TRBJ2-7; 9 bases align to TRBD1. This CDR3 region has 15 residues. Germline CDR1 is KGHSH and CDR2 is LQKENI. The V segment lost 1 base and the J segment 4 bases; nucleotides outside the gene matches: 5.

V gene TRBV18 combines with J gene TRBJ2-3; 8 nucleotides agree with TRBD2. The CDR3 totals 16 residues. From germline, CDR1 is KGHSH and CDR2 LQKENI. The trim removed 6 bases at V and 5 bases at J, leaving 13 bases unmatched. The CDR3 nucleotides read TGTGCCAGCTCGGCCTGGACTATCGGGGGGGGAGATACGCAGTATTTT. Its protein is CASSAWTIGGGDTQYF.

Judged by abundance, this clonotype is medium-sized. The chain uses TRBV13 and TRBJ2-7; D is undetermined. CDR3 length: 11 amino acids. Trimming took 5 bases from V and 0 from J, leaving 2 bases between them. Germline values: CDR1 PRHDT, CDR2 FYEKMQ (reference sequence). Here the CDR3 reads CASSTSYEQYF. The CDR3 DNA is TGTGCCAGCAGCACCTCCTACGAGCAGTACTTC.

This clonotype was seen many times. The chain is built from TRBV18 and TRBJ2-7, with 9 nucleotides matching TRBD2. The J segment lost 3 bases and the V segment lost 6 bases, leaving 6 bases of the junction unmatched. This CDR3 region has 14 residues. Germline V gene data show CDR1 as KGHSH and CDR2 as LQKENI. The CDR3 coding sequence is TGTGCCAGCTCCTTGGGTAGCGGGAGCTACGAGCAGTACTTC. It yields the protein CASSLGSGSYEQYF. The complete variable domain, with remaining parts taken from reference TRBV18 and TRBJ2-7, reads NAGVMQNPRHLVRRRGQEARLRCSPMKGHSHVYWYRQLPEEGLKFMVYLQKENIIDESGMPKERFSAEFPKEGPSILRIQQVVRGDSAAYFCASSLGSGSYEQYFGPGTRLTVT.

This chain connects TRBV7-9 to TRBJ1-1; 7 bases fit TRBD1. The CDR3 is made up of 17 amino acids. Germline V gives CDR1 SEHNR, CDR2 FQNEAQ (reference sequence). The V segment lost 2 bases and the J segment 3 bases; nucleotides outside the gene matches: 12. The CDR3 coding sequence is TGTGCCAGCAGCTTAAGGACAGGATCACTAGGGGACACTGAAGCTTTCTTT. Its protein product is CASSLRTGSLGDTEAFF.

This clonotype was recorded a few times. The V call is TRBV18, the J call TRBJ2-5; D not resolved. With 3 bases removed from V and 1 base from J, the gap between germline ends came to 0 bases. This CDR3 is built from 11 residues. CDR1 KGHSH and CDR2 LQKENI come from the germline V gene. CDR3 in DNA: TGTGCCAGCTCACCCCAAGAGACCCAGTACTTC. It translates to CASSPQETQYF.

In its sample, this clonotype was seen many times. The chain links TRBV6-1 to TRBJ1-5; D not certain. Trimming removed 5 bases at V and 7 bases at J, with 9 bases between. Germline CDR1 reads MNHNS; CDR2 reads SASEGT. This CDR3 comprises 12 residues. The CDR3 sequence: CASSYPDQPQHF. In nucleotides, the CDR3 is TGTGCCAGCAGTTACCCCGACCAGCCCCAGCATTTT.

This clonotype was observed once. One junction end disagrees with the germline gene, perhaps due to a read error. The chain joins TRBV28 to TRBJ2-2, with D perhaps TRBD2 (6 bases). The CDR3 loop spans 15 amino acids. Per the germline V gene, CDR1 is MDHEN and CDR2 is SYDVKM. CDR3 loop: CASGFGGANTGELFF. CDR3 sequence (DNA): TGTGCCAGCGGTTTCGGCGGGGCGAACACCGGGGAGCTGTTTTTT. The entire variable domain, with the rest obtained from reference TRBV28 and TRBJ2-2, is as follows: DVKVTQSSRYLVKRTGEKVFLECVQDMDHENMFWYRQDPGLGLRLIYFSYDVKMKEKGDIPEGYSVSREKKERFSLILESASTNQTSMYLCASGFGGANTGELFFGEGSRLTVL.

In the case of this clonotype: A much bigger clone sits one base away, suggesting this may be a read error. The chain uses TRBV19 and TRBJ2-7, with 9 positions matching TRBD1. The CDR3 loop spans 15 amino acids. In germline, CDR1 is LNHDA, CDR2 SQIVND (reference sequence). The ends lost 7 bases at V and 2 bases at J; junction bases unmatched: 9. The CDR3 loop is CASKYDRGGTYEQYF. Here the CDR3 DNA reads TGTGCCAGTAAATACGACAGGGGGGGAACCTACGAGCAGTACTTC.